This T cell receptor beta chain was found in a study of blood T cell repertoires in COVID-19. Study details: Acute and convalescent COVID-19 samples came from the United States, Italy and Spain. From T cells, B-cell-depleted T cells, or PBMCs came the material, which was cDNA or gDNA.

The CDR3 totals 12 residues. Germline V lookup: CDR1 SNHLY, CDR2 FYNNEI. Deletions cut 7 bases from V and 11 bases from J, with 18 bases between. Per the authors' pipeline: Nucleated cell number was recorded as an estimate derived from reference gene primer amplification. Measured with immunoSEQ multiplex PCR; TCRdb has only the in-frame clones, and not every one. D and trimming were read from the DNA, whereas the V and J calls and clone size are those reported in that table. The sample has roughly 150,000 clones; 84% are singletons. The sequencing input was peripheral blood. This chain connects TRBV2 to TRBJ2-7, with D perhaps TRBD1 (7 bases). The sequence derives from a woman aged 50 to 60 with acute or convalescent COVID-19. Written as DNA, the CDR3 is TGTGCCAGCACTGGAGGAGGGGGCGCGGAGTACTTC. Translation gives CASTGGGGAEYF.